This TCR beta chain was captured by sequencing in a study of T cells in tuberculosis. Background on the study: CD1B tetramers identified T cells specific for mycobacterial lipid GMM.

Using immunoSEQ multiplex PCR, the repertoire was profiled, and TCRdb retains in-frame clones only, with some absent. Of 20,000 to 25,000 clones detected, more than 80% appear once; the ten largest clones hold roughly 14%. Study-wide points: Smaller alpha distances in active tuberculosis partly reflected shorter CDR3-alpha lengths.

V trimming: 7 bases; J trimming: 10 bases; junction bases outside the gene matches: 9. The CDR3 runs to 14 residues. CDR1 and CDR2 (germline): MDHEN, SYDVKM. Concerning this clone itself: What it recognizes is unknown.

The J gene is TRBJ1-6, the V gene TRBV28, with 8 bases that match TRBD1. This clonotype originated in a donor aged 10-29 years with latent tuberculosis or without tuberculosis infection. The sample consisted of PBMCs. Here the CDR3 DNA reads TGTGCCAGCATCCCGGACAGGGTTAGGTCACCCCTCCACTTT. Its protein is CASIPDRVRSPLHF.